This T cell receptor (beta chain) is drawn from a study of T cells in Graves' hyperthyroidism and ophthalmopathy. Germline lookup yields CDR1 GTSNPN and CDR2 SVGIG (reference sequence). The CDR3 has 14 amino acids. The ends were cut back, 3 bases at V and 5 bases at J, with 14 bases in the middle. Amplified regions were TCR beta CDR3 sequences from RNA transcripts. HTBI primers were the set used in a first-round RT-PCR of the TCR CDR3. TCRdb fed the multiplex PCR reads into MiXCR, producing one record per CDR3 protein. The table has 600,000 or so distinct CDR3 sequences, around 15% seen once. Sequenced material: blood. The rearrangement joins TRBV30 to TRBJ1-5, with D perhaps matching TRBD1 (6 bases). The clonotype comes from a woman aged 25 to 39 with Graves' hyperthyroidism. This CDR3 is CAWSVGHKDQPQHF. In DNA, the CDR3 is TGTGCCTGGAGCGTGGGACATAAAGATCAGCCCCAGCATTTT.